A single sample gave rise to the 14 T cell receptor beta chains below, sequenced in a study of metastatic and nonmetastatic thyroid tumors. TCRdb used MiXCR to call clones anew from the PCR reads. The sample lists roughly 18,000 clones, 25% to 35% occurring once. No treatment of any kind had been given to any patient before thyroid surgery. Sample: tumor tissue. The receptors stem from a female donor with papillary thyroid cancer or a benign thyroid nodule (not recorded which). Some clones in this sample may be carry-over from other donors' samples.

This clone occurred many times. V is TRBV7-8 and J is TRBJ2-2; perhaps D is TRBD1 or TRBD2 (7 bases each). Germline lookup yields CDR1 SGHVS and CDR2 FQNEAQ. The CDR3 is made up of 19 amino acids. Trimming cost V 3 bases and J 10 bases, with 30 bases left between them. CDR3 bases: TGTGCCAGCAGCTTGGCGGTACAGGGGAGTCTAGCGGTTCGCGAGGAGCTGTTTTTT. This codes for CASSLAVQGSLAVREELFF.

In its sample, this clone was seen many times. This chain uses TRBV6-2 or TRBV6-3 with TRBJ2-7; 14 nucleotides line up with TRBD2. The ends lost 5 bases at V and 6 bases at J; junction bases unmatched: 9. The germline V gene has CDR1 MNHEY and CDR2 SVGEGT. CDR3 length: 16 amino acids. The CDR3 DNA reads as TGTGCCAGCAGTGTGGGACTAGCGGGGGCCCTTGTCGAGCAGTACTTC. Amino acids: CASSVGLAGALVEQYF.

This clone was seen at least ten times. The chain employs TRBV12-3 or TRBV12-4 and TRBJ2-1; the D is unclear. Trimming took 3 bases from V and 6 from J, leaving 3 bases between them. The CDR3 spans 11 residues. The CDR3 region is CASSFPNEQFF. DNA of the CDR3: TGTGCCAGCAGTTTTCCCAATGAGCAGTTCTTC.

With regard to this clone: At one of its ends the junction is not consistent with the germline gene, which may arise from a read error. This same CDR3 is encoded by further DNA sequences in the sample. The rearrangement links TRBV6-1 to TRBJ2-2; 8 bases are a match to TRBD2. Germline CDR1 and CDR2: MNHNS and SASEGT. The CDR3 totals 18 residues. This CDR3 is CASSVSLAGPIHTGELFF. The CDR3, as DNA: TGTGCCAGCAGTGTTTCGCTAGCGGGCCCGATTCACACCGGCGAGCTGTTTTTT.

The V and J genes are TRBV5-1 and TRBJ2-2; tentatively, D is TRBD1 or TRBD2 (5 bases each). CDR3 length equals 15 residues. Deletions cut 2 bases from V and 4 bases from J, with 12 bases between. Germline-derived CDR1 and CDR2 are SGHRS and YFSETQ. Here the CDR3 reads CASSFTRGPTGELFF. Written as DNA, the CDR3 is TGCGCCAGCAGCTTTACTAGGGGACCCACCGGGGAGCTGTTTTTT.

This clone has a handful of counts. The DNA for the CDR3 is TGTGCCAGCAGTGAGGGGAGGGAGAACACTGAAGCTTTCTTT. This sequence encodes CASSEGRENTEAFF. The chain employs TRBV2 and TRBJ1-1; D call uncertain. This CDR3 contains 14 residues. V was shortened by 3 bases and J by 1 base, with 9 bases between the two germline ends. Germline values: CDR1 SNHLY, CDR2 FYNNEI.

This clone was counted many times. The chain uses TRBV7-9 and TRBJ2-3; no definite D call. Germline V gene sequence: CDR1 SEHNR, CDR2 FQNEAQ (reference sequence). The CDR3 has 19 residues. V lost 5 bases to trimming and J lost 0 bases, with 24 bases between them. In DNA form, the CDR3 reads TGTGCCAGCAGCGTGAGGTACCGGCCCCTAAATCTTAGCACAGATACGCAGTATTTT. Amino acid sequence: CASSVRYRPLNLSTDTQYF.

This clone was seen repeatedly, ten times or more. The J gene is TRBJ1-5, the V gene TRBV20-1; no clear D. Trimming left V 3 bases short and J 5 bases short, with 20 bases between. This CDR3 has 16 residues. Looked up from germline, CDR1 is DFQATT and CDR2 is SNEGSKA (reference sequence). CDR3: CSARGGSQLGDQPQHF. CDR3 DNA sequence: TGCAGTGCTAGGGGAGGGTCCCAATTAGGCGATCAGCCCCAGCATTTT.

CDR3 region: CASSSLAGSDTQYF. CDR3 DNA: TGTGCCAGCAGTTCACTAGCGGGATCAGATACGCAGTATTTT. The chain combines TRBV6-5 with TRBJ2-3; 10 nucleotides agree with TRBD2. The CDR3 spans 14 residues. CDR1 is MNHEY and CDR2 is SVGAGI in the germline V gene. Unmatched junction bases numbered 2, after V lost 4 bases and J lost 4 bases.

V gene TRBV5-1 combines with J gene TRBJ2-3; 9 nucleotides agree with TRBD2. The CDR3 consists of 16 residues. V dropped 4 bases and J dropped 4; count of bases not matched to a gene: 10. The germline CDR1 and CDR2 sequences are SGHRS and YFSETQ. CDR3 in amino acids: CASSLPLAGDADTQYF. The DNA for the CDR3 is TGCGCCAGCAGCCTCCCTTTAGCGGGGGACGCAGATACGCAGTATTTT.

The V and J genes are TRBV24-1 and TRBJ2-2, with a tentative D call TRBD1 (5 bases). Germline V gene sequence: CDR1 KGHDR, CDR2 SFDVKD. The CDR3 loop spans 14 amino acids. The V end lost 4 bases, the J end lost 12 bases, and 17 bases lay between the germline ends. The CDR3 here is CATSDSRDRLKLFF. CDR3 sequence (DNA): TGTGCCACCAGTGACTCTCGAGACAGACTTAAGCTGTTTTTT.

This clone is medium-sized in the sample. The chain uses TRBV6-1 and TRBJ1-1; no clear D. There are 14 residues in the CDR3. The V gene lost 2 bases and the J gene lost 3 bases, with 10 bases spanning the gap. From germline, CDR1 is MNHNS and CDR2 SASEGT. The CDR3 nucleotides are TGTGCCAGCAGTGAATTCCGCGGCGACACTGAAGCTTTCTTT. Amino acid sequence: CASSEFRGDTEAFF.

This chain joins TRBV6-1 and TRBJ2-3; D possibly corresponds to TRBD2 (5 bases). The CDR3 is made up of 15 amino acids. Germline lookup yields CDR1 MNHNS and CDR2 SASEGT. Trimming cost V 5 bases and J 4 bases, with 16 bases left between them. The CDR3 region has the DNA TGTGCCAGCAGTCACCGGGCGGGTGGGGCAGATACGCAGTATTTT. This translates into CASSHRAGGADTQYF.

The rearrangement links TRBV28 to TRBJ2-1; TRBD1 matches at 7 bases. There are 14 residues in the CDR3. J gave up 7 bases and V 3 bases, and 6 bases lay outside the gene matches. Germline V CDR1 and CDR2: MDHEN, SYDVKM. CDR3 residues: CASSFLTGRNEQFF. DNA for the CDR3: TGTGCCAGCAGTTTTCTGACAGGGCGGAATGAGCAGTTCTTC.